These 6 T cell receptor beta chains share one sample of origin, sequenced in a study of T cell responses to AZD1222 COVID-19 vaccine. Sequencing used immunoSEQ multiplex PCR; TCRdb keeps in-frame clones, though not all of them. Found here are about 260,000 clones, approximately 95% of them singletons; the top ten hold less than 0.6%. The sequencing here drew on peripheral blood, taken on day 0 of AZD1222 vaccination. The receptors were sampled from an adult in good health.

The V gene is TRBV5-1, the J gene TRBJ1-3, with 7 bases that match TRBD1. The V and J ends lost 1 base and 3 bases, in that order; junction bases with no gene match: 4. The CDR3 runs 15 residues. The germline CDR1 and CDR2 sequences are SGHRS and YFSETQ. The CDR3, as DNA: TGCGCCAGCAGCTTGAAAGGGGGCAATGGAAACACCATATATTTT. Protein sequence: CASSLKGGNGNTIYF.

V usage is TRBV4-2 and J usage is TRBJ2-3, with 12 bases fitting TRBD2. V trimming: 3 bases; J trimming: 4 bases; junction bases outside the gene matches: 8. The CDR3 totals 17 residues. Germline CDR1 reads LGHNA; CDR2 reads YNFKEQ. The CDR3: CASSQIRTSGAADTQYF. The CDR3, as DNA: TGTGCCAGCAGCCAGATACGGACTAGCGGGGCCGCAGATACGCAGTATTTT.

The genes are TRBV3-1 (or the pseudogene TRBV3-2) and TRBJ1-3; maybe TRBD1 (5 bases). CDR3 size: 17 residues. Germline CDR1 LGHDT, CDR2 YNNKEL (reference sequence). The germline V and J ends were trimmed by 4 bases and 0 bases, with 16 bases remaining between them. Here the CDR3 reads CASSPSWGPNSGNTIYF. In DNA form, the CDR3 reads TGTGCCAGCAGCCCCTCTTGGGGACCCAACTCTGGAAACACCATATATTTT.

V and J are TRBV10-1 and TRBJ2-2; TRBD2 matches at 9 bases. Germline-derived CDR1 and CDR2 are WNHNN and SYGVQD (reference sequence). V was clipped by 8 bases and J by 3 bases; unmatched bases: 16. The length of the CDR3 is 18 residues. The CDR3 reads CASRHLAGAPEDTGELFF. Here the CDR3 DNA reads TGCGCCAGCCGCCATTTAGCGGGAGCGCCGGAAGACACCGGGGAGCTGTTTTTT.

The rearrangement uses TRBV29-1 and TRBJ1-4, with TRBD1 matching 9 bases. The V gene's germline CDR1 is SQVTM and CDR2 ANQGSEA. J lost 6 bases, V lost 7 bases, and 6 bases had no gene match. CDR3 size: 13 residues. CDR3: CSARGQGHEKLFF. DNA for the CDR3: TGCAGCGCAAGGGGACAGGGACATGAAAAACTGTTTTTT.

V gene TRBV10-3 combines with J gene TRBJ2-2; no clear D gene. Trimming pared 6 bases from V and 5 bases from J, leaving 13 bases between. The germline V gene encodes CDR1 ENHRY and CDR2 SYGVKD. The CDR3 sequence is 14 residues long. CDR3 in amino acids: CAIRAEIGTGELFF. The CDR3 nucleotides read TGTGCCATCAGGGCCGAAATCGGAACCGGGGAGCTGTTTTTT.